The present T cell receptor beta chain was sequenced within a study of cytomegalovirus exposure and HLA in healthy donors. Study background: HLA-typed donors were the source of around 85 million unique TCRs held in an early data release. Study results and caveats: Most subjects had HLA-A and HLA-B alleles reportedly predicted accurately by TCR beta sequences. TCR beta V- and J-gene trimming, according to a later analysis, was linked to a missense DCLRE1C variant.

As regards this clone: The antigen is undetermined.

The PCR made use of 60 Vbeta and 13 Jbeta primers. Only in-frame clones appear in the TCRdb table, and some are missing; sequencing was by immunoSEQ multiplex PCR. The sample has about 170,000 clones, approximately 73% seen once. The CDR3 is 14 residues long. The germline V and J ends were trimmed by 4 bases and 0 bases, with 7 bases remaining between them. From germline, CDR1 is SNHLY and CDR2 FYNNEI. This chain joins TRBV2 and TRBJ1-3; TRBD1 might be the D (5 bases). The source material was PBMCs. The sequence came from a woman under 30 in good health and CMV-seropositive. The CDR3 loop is CASSGRDSGNTIYF. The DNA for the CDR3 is TGTGCCAGCAGTGGCAGGGACTCTGGAAACACCATATATTTT.